Detailed here is one TCR beta chain. Its target is unknown. The ends were cut back, 1 base at V and 1 base at J, with 4 bases in the middle. This CDR3 region has 12 residues. Germline CDR1 is SQVTM and CDR2 is ANQGSEA. The data derive from a study of T cells in localized non-small cell lung cancer. Study-level results: Uninvolved adjacent lung had more T cell clonality than any other tissue, topping tumor. Out of the top 100 tumor clones, a median approximately 57 were seen in adjacent lung. Higher blood T cell density went with longer overall survival.

Repertoires were generated with immunoSEQ multiplex PCR, while TCRdb's copy carries only in-frame clones and drops some. The data contain 20,000 to 25,000 clones, 65% to 90% of them singletons. Specimen: peripheral blood, collected before any cancer treatment. The TCR originated in a female donor older than 55 with stage I lung adenocarcinoma. This chain links TRBV29-1 with TRBJ1-1; no clear D. The CDR3, as DNA: TGCAGCGTTGAAGCTGGGAACACTGAAGCTTTCTTT. Its translation: CSVEAGNTEAFF.